This T cell receptor beta chain was identified in a study of CD4 T cells in relation to SARS-CoV-2 and coronaviruses. Across the whole study: TCR beta CDR3s were sequenced after approximately nine-day antigen culture of PBMCs. Controls used an HIV-1 Nef peptide pool or no peptide.

Study results and caveats: The cross-reactivity analysis covered only spike protein, not other viral proteins.

Only in-frame clones appear in the TCRdb table, and some are missing; sequencing was by immunoSEQ multiplex PCR. The table has tens of thousands of clones, 65% to 80% seen once. Unexposed donor CD4+ T cells date from about 2011-2018, before the COVID-19 pandemic. The cells were cultured for roughly 11 days before CD4+ T cells were isolated. Germline lookup yields CDR1 MRHNA and CDR2 SNTAGT. V dropped 6 bases and J dropped 0; count of bases not matched to a gene: 2. The CDR3 consists of 15 residues. With regard to this clone: Its antigen is not known.

The receptor was isolated from a human donor in good health. This chain uses TRBV6-4 with TRBJ2-3; the match to TRBD2 covers 11 bases. Sequenced: CD4+ T cells from PBMCs, cultured in vitro. CDR3 sequence reads: CASSRTSGSTDTQYF. The CDR3 nucleotides read TGTGCCAGCAGCCGGACTAGCGGGAGCACAGATACGCAGTATTTT.